The 6 T cell receptor beta chains reported below all come from one sample, sequenced in a study of T-cell reconstitution after alpha-beta-depleted transplantation in children. Unique molecular identifiers were used to barcode this TCRbeta library. TCRdb ran MiXCR on the PCR reads and lists one entry per CDR3 protein. Seen here are 490,000 or so distinct CDR3 sequences, approximately 12% observed once, and the top ten hold about 5.6%. The material was PBMCs from the stem cell graft donor, obtained from the stem cell graft. The receptors derive from a human donor who donated a stem cell graft to a child with combined immunodeficiency.

This clonotype was detected only a few times. V and J are TRBV27 and TRBJ2-5, with 8 nucleotides matching TRBD2. Germline loops: CDR1 MNHEY, CDR2 SMNVEV (reference sequence). The CDR3 runs 15 residues. With V trimmed by 8 bases and J by 1 base, 9 bases remained unmatched. CDR3 nucleotides: TGTGCCAGCGCCGGGGGGGGAAACGTCCAAGAGACCCAGTACTTC. It codes for CASAGGGNVQETQYF.

This clonotype was counted a single time. An end of the junction does not agree with germline; a read error may underlie this. The V and J genes are TRBV3-1 and TRBJ2-3, with 11 nucleotides matching TRBD2. This CDR3 contains 17 residues. The germline V gene has CDR1 LGHDT and CDR2 YNNKEL (reference sequence). In DNA form, the CDR3 reads TGTGCCACCAGCAAAGATGTAGCGGGGGGGGTCACAGATACGCAGTATTTT. Encoded protein: CATSKDVAGGVTDTQYF.

The CDR3 is CASSLTGVGDTQYF. The CDR3 DNA follows: TGTGCCAGCAGTCTTACAGGGGTTGGGGATACGCAGTATTTT. The chain links TRBV28 to TRBJ2-3; 7 bases align to TRBD1. The CDR3 is made up of 14 amino acids. Germline V CDR1 and CDR2: MDHEN, SYDVKM. J gave up 6 bases and V 5 bases, and 8 bases lay outside the gene matches.

The chain is built from TRBV5-1 and TRBJ1-3; TRBD1 agrees at 9 bases. CDR3 size: 14 residues. The V gene's germline CDR1 is SGHRS and CDR2 YFSETQ. V gave up 4 bases and J gave up 1 base; unmatched junction bases: 0. In DNA, the CDR3 is TGCGCCAGCAGCGACAGGGGGTCTGGAAACACCATATATTTT. Its translation is CASSDRGSGNTIYF.

This clonotype was recorded at least ten times. Written as DNA, the CDR3 is TGTGCCACCCGAGGGCCACAAGAGACCCAGTACTTC. This sequence encodes CATRGPQETQYF. The chain couples TRBV24-1 to TRBJ2-5; possibly TRBD2 for D (5 bases). Germline V lookup: CDR1 KGHDR, CDR2 SFDVKD. V was trimmed by 9 bases and J by 2 bases, leaving 9 bases between them. The CDR3 covers 12 residues.

The CDR3, as DNA: TGTGCCAGCAGTCGACAGGGGACGGATTCACCCCTCCACTTT. Protein sequence: CASSRQGTDSPLHF. The chain is built from TRBV6-1 and TRBJ1-6; 8 bases agree with TRBD1. The CDR3 is 14 residues long. V shed 5 bases, J shed 8 bases, and the junction held 5 bases outside the gene matches. Germline-derived CDR1 and CDR2 are MNHNS and SASEGT.